Sequencing of this TCR beta chain was carried out in a study of T cell changes during pregnancy in multiple sclerosis. Profiling relied on immunoSEQ multiplex PCR, and the TCRdb table lists in-frame clones only, not all of them. The sample comprises 90,000 to 120,000 clones, around nine tenths of which are singletons, and 1% to 1.5% rests with the top ten. This clone occurred a few times. V lost 1 base and J lost 7; bases outside the gene matches: 2. Germline V CDR1 and CDR2: SGDLS, YYNGEE. CDR3 size: 15 residues. The sequences come from peripheral blood, collected in the second trimester of pregnancy. The source is a female donor with multiple sclerosis, enrolled in a pregnancy study. The chain couples TRBV9 to TRBJ2-1; 13 bases line up with TRBD2. The CDR3 DNA reads as TGTGCCAGCAGCGTACCGGGACTAGCGGGGAATGAGCAGTTCTTC. This codes for CASSVPGLAGNEQFF. Complete variable domain (other parts from reference TRBV9 and TRBJ2-1): DSGVTQTPKHLITATGQRVTLRCSPRSGDLSVYWYQQSLDQGLQFLIQYYNGEERAKGNILERFSAQQFPDLHSELNLSSLELGDSALYFCASSVPGLAGNEQFFGPGTRLTVL.